This T cell receptor beta chain was sequenced in a study of T-cell memory formation after mild COVID-19. Overall study: Clusters were largely donor specific. Study-wide results and caveats: Within pre-infection memory, some responding clones were found, suggesting cross-reactive memory joined.

Regarding this clonotype: Its antigen is not known.

MiXCR, run by TCRdb on the 5' RACE reads, gives a single entry per CDR3 protein. Among about 310,000 distinct CDR3 sequences listed, approximately 19% were seen once. The ends were cut back, 1 base at V and 11 bases at J, with 31 bases in the middle. The CDR3 spans 19 residues. Germline CDR1 reads SEHNR; CDR2 reads FQNEAQ (reference sequence). The specimen was PBMCs or a T cell subset sorted from them (not recorded which). The receptor comes from a man between 18 and 29 years old who had mild COVID-19 (a few samples of this study predate the infection). Cell type and time point are not known. This sequence joins TRBV7-9 and TRBJ2-3; D is tentatively TRBD1 or TRBD2 (5 bases each). The CDR3 DNA reads as TGTGCCAGCAGCTTAGGCTTGAGTGGGGGACCTAACCTCCCAGGTATGCAGTATTTT. Translating gives CASSLGLSGGPNLPGMQYF.